The clone carrying this T cell receptor (beta chain) has at least ten counts. The antigen is unknown. The cDNA came from 5'RACE, which used 10-nucleotide random UMIs. TCRdb re-derived calls from the 5' RACE reads in MiXCR, one entry per CDR3 protein. Of some 60,000 distinct CDR3 sequences listed, about 8.9% are singletons. Time point noted: longitudinal time-point 2. PBMCs numbering 2 million and stored at -80 C yielded the unsorted libraries. These data originate in a study of neurological immune-mediated disorders. Study results and caveats: Patients with HTLV-1-associated myelopathy had the highest level of TCR clonal expansion, whereas patients with multiple sclerosis had the lowest level, falling beneath the level found in healthy controls. TCR-beta repertoires seemed private in all groups, with no expanded CDR3 amino acid sequences shared.

Sample: PBMCs. This clonotype was obtained from a man under 40 in good health.

The CDR3 region has the DNA TGTGCCAGCAGCCAAGATCTAACTAGCGGACCCTACAATGAGCAGTTCTTC. This translates into CASSQDLTSGPYNEQFF. The rearrangement uses TRBV3-1 and TRBJ2-1, with 8 bases fitting TRBD2. Germline assignment: CDR1 LGHDT and CDR2 YNNKEL (reference sequence). V lost 0 bases and J lost 2; bases outside the gene matches: 6. The CDR3 is 17 residues long.